This T cell receptor beta chain originates from a study of OX40 agonist ivuxolimab in advanced cancers. Trimming took 3 bases from V and 6 from J; bases not matched to a gene: 10. The germline V gene has CDR1 ENHRY and CDR2 SYGVKD. The CDR3 has 15 amino acids. Measured with immunoSEQ multiplex PCR; TCRdb has only the in-frame clones, and not every one. The profile covers around 98,000 clones, with around 85% appearing a single time and 0.45% to 0.55% taken by the ten largest. The TCR was taken from an adult with an advanced solid tumor such as melanoma, head and neck, liver or kidney cancer. Sequenced material: CD4+ or CD8+ T cells sorted from blood, taken in a trial of the OX40 agonist ivuxolimab. V gene TRBV10-3 combines with J gene TRBJ1-2; 7 bases match TRBD1. The CDR3 spells CAISDRGQREDGYTF. DNA for the CDR3: TGTGCCATCAGTGATAGGGGACAGAGGGAGGATGGCTACACCTTC.